The 10 T cell receptor beta chains below come from one sample, sequenced in a study of human T cells and chemical hapten exposure. Specified time point: patch test 2, 6 weeks after DPC sensitization. Indicated treatment: therapeutic diphenylcyclopropenone sensitization with weekly scalp DPC. TCRdb re-derived calls from the RACE reads in MiXCR, one entry per CDR3 protein. Here the sample spans roughly 380,000 distinct CDR3 sequences, about 6.9% being singletons. The sequenced sample was whole blood, obtained in connection with sensitization to the hapten diphenylcyclopropenone (DPC). These receptors were taken from a woman in her late teens or twenties with alopecia areata. Some clones in this sample may be carry-over from other donors' samples.

The chain uses TRBV6-6 and TRBJ1-1; no clear D gene. The CDR3 is 16 residues long. The germline CDR1 and CDR2 sequences are MNHNY and SVGAGI (reference sequence). V lost 2 bases, J lost 0 bases, and 13 bases lay in between. The CDR3 loop reads CASSYSPNSLNTEAFF. CDR3 coding DNA: TGTGCCAGCAGTTACAGCCCCAACTCTTTGAACACTGAAGCTTTCTTT.

This clonotype has more than one count but fewer than ten. The chain carries TRBV5-1 and TRBJ1-2, with D uncertain. V lost 0 bases, J lost 8 bases, and 14 bases lay in between. The CDR3 is 14 amino acids. Germline V gene lookup returns CDR1 SGHRS and CDR2 YFSETQ. CDR3 residues: CASSLEVQAEGYTF. CDR3 in DNA: TGCGCCAGCAGCTTGGAAGTTCAGGCGGAAGGCTACACCTTC.

The chain is built from TRBV12-3 or TRBV12-4 and TRBJ1-5; TRBD1 matches 7 bases. There are 15 residues in the CDR3. V was clipped by 3 bases and J by 7 bases; unmatched bases: 9. CDR3 sequence reads: CASSLASGGDQPQHF. As DNA, the CDR3 is TGTGCCAGCAGTTTGGCATCAGGGGGAGACCAGCCCCAGCATTTT.

This clonotype occurred many times. The chain employs TRBV7-9 and TRBJ1-4; 8 positions agree with TRBD1. The CDR3 extends over 13 amino acids. Looked up from germline, CDR1 is SEHNR and CDR2 is FQNEAQ (reference sequence). V lost 7 bases to trimming and J lost 8 bases; unmatched junction nucleotides: 6. CDR3 bases: TGTGCCAGCAAGTTGGACAGGGACGAAAAACTGTTTTTT. Its protein is CASKLDRDEKLFF.

At least ten counts were recorded for this clonotype. The chain carries TRBV14 and TRBJ1-1, with a tentative D call TRBD1 (5 bases). The CDR3 covers 12 residues. Per the germline V gene, CDR1 is SGHDN and CDR2 is FVKESK. V lost 1 base to trimming and J lost 8 bases, with 8 bases between them. DNA for the CDR3: TGTGCCAGCAGCCAAGCCAGGGTAGAAGCTTTCTTT. Its translation is CASSQARVEAFF.

The sample holds many counts of this clonotype. This sequence joins TRBV20-1 and TRBJ1-1; D not resolved. V lost 3 bases and J 4 bases, leaving 15 bases between the germline ends. In germline, CDR1 is DFQATT, CDR2 SNEGSKA (reference sequence). The CDR3 runs to 14 residues. CDR3 DNA sequence: TGCAGTGCTAGTCGTTCTGGGGTTCGCACTGAAGCTTTCTTT. Translating gives CSASRSGVRTEAFF.

This chain joins TRBV6-6 and TRBJ2-7; no reliable D call. V lost 2 bases to trimming and J lost 3 bases, with 11 bases between them. CDR1 is MNHNY and CDR2 is SVGAGI in the germline V gene (reference sequence). The CDR3 covers 14 residues. CDR3 region: CASSYEVSHYEQYF. For the CDR3, the DNA is TGTGCCAGCAGTTACGAGGTTTCTCACTACGAGCAGTACTTC.

There are a few counts of this clonotype. The rearrangement links TRBV12-3 or TRBV12-4 to TRBJ2-1; TRBD1 matches at 11 bases. The CDR3 contains 17 residues. With V trimmed by 6 bases and J by 6 bases, 13 bases remained unmatched. The CDR3 sequence is CASRHHPRDRGSNEQFF. In DNA, the CDR3 is TGTGCCAGCAGGCACCACCCGAGGGACAGGGGGAGCAATGAGCAGTTCTTC.

V usage is TRBV4-1 and J usage is TRBJ2-5, with 7 bases that match TRBD1. J lost 5 bases, V lost 5 bases, and 8 bases had no gene match. CDR3 size: 14 residues. Germline V lookup: CDR1 MGHRA, CDR2 YSYEKL. Here the CDR3 DNA reads TGCGCCAGCAGCTCTCCGACAGGGCTTGAGACCCAGTACTTC. Its translation: CASSSPTGLETQYF.

The rearrangement links TRBV5-1 to TRBJ2-1; D is undetermined. The CDR3 extends over 14 amino acids. Trimming stripped 0 bases from V and 8 bases from J, with 12 bases between. Germline CDR1 SGHRS, CDR2 YFSETQ. CDR3 sequence reads: CASSLGISRDEQFF. In nucleotides, the CDR3 is TGCGCCAGCAGCTTGGGTATCTCCCGCGATGAGCAGTTCTTC. Full variable domain (rest looked up from reference TRBV5-1 and TRBJ2-1): KAGVTQTPRYLIKTRGQQVTLSCSPISGHRSVSWYQQTPGQGLQFLFEYFSETQRNKGNFPGRFSGRQFSNSRSEMNVSTLELGDSALYLCASSLGISRDEQFFGPGTRLTVL.